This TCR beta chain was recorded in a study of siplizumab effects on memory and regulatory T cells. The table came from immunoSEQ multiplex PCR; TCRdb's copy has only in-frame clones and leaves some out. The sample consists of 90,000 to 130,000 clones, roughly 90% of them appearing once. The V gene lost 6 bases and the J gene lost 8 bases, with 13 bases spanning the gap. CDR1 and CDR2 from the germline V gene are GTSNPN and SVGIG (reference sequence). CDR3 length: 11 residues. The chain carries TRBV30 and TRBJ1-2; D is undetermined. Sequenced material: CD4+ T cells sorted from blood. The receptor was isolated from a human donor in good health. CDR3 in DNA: TGTGCCTGCAAGGCTCCTCCGGGCTACACCTTC. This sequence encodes CACKAPPGYTF.